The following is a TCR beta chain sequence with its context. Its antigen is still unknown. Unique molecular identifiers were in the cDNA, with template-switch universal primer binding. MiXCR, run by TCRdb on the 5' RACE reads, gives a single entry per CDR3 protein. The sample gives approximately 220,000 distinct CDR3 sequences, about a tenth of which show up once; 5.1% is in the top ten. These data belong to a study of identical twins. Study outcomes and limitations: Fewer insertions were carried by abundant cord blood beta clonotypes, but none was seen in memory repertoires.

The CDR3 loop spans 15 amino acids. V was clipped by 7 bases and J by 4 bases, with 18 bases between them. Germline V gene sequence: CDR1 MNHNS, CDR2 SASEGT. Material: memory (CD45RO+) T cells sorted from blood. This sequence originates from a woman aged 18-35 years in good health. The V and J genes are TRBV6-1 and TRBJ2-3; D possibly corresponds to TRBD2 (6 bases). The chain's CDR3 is CASIPAPGVADTQYF. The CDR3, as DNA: TGTGCCAGCATCCCGGCCCCGGGGGTTGCAGATACGCAGTATTTT.